This TCR beta chain was identified in a study of cytomegalovirus exposure and HLA in healthy donors. General study points: Common viral pathogens (according to a later analysis) appeared linked to several of the most significant clusters.

Both 60 Vbeta primers and 13 Jbeta primers went into the PCR. Assay: immunoSEQ multiplex PCR; the TCRdb copy retains only in-frame clones and omits some. The sample has around 150,000 clones, about 78% seen once; the top ten hold 1.4%. As to this clone: Its antigen remains unknown.

The sequence came from a male donor in good health and CMV-seronegative. The sample comprised PBMCs.

Here the CDR3 DNA reads TGCGCCAGCAGCTGGGGAGAAGGGCACTACGAGCAGTACTTC. Protein sequence: CASSWGEGHYEQYF. The V gene is TRBV5-1, the J gene TRBJ2-5; possible D gene TRBD2, 5 bases. The DNA end lines up better with TRBJ2-7; the J call may be wrong. The CDR3 contains 14 residues. Germline CDR1 SGHRS, CDR2 YFSETQ.